This T cell receptor beta chain appears in the sequencing data of a study of T cell responses to AZD1222 COVID-19 vaccine. Libraries were prepared by immunoSEQ multiplex PCR; TCRdb keeps only in-frame clonotypes and omits some of them. The sample records 90,000 to 130,000 clones, about 88% being singletons. This clone was seen only once. The germline V gene has CDR1 SGDLS and CDR2 YYNGEE. V was trimmed by 0 bases and J by 6 bases, leaving 9 bases between them. This CDR3 region has 13 residues. The chain combines TRBV9 with TRBJ1-1; no clear D gene. The clonotype comes from an adult in good health. Sequences were derived from peripheral blood, sampled on day 0 of AZD1222 vaccination. The CDR3 coding sequence is TGTGCCAGCAGCGTAGGGTCCCGCGCTGAAGCTTTCTTT. Its protein product is CASSVGSRAEAFF.